This T cell receptor beta chain was captured by sequencing in a study of blood T cell repertoires in COVID-19. Turning to the study itself: The samples span acute and convalescent COVID-19 from the United States, Italy and Spain. In each case, the material was cDNA or gDNA derived from T cells, B-cell-depleted T cells, or PBMCs.

Authors' data handling: Estimation of nucleated cell counts was performed using reference gene primer amplification. This table comes from immunoSEQ multiplex PCR, and its TCRdb copy is limited to in-frame clones, with some not included. The D gene and trimming were derived from the DNA, and the V and J assignments and clone size from that table. The sample includes 130,000 or so clones, 86% of them seen just once. The J segment lost 9 bases and the V segment lost 7 bases, leaving 9 bases of the junction unmatched. Per germline, CDR1 SNHLY and CDR2 FYNNEI. The CDR3 runs 13 residues. Sequencing used peripheral blood. The V gene is TRBV2, the J gene TRBJ1-5, with TRBD1 identical over 7 bases. The origin of this receptor is a woman aged 45-65 years who had recovered from COVID-19. For the CDR3, the DNA is TGTGCCAGCAACGACAGGGCCTTTGGGCCCCAGCATTTT. It encodes CASNDRAFGPQHF.